The clone carrying this TCR beta chain was seen only a few times. The data originate from a study of blood T cell repertoires in COVID-19. CDR1 and CDR2 from the germline V gene are MGHRA and YSYEKL. The CDR3 contains 15 residues. V shed 3 bases, J shed 3 bases, and the junction held 6 bases outside the gene matches. Measured with immunoSEQ multiplex PCR; TCRdb has only the in-frame clones, and not every one. Among about 670,000 clones listed, just under 90% were seen once. Sample: peripheral blood. This TCR derives from a woman aged 18-35 years with acute or convalescent COVID-19. The rearrangement uses TRBV4-1 and TRBJ1-1, with 8 bases identical to TRBD1. The CDR3: CASSHLDRGDTEAFF. DNA for the CDR3: TGCGCCAGCAGCCATCTAGACAGGGGCGACACTGAAGCTTTCTTT.